The 4 T cell receptor beta chains in this list originate from one sample, sequenced in a study of blood T cell repertoires in COVID-19. Assay: immunoSEQ multiplex PCR; the TCRdb copy retains only in-frame clones and omits some. The repertoire holds about 280,000 clones, with approximately 85% as singletons. Sequencing was done on a sample of peripheral blood. Receptors originate from a man in his forties or fifties with active or convalescent COVID-19.

This clone was observed once. This chain joins TRBV5-1 and TRBJ1-2; possible D gene TRBD1, 6 bases. This CDR3 contains 15 residues. V lost 0 bases and J 4 bases, leaving 13 bases between the germline ends. Germline V lookup: CDR1 SGHRS, CDR2 YFSETQ. The CDR3 here is CASSLGQAGVYGYTF. The CDR3 nucleotides are TGCGCCAGCAGCTTGGGACAGGCCGGGGTCTATGGCTACACCTTC. The variable domain in full, with the rest retrieved from reference TRBV5-1 and TRBJ1-2, is KAGVTQTPRYLIKTRGQQVTLSCSPISGHRSVSWYQQTPGQGLQFLFEYFSETQRNKGNFPGRFSGRQFSNSRSEMNVSTLELGDSALYLCASSLGQAGVYGYTFGSGTRLTVV.

The genes are TRBV4-1 and TRBJ2-7; 10 positions agree with TRBD2. This CDR3 contains 20 residues. Germline V CDR1 and CDR2: MGHRA, YSYEKL. Losses at the gene ends were 3 bases for V and 1 base for J; bases not matched to a gene: 18. The CDR3, as DNA: TGCGCCAGCAGCCAGGATCCCGGGGATAGCGGGAGGCCCAAGTCCTACGAGCAGTACTTC. Residues: CASSQDPGDSGRPKSYEQYF.

This sequence joins TRBV9 and TRBJ2-7, with TRBD1 matching over 9 bases. Germline values: CDR1 SGDLS, CDR2 YYNGEE. The CDR3 runs 14 residues. V shed 4 bases, J shed 1 base, and the junction held 3 bases outside the gene matches. CDR3: CASSSGQGSYEQYF. The CDR3 nucleotides read TGTGCCAGCAGCTCCGGACAGGGGTCCTACGAGCAGTACTTC.

The J gene is TRBJ2-7, the V gene TRBV9, with 7 bases lining up with TRBD1. The V and J ends lost 3 bases and 0 bases, in that order; junction bases with no gene match: 6. This CDR3 has 15 amino acids. Germline V CDR1 and CDR2: SGDLS, YYNGEE. Here the CDR3 DNA reads TGTGCCAGCAGCGAGACGGGACAGCCCTCCTACGAGCAGTACTTC. Amino acid sequence: CASSETGQPSYEQYF.